This paragraph reports one TCR beta chain. The antigen is not known. Before sequencing, viral peptide pools were used by the ViraFEST assay to expand antigen-specific CD4+ T cells. Isolation of CD4+ T cells took place after about 10 days of culture. Every participant took two doses of the BNT162b2 or mRNA-1273 vaccine. A half-medium replacement with IL-2 medium was carried out on days 3 and 7. The source of the sample is a study of vaccination effects on CD4 cells after COVID-19. CDR1 is SGHDN, CDR2 FVKESK, per germline. The CDR3 totals 14 residues. Trimming took 4 bases from V and 8 from J, leaving 14 bases between them. TCRdb keeps only in-frame clones here, not all; method: immunoSEQ multiplex PCR. Here the sample spans about 31,000 clones, roughly 67% being singletons.

The rearrangement joins TRBV14 to TRBJ1-4; no definite D call. This TCR was recovered from a human donor who received a COVID-19 vaccine. The sequencing here drew on CD4+ T cells from PBMCs cultured with SARS-CoV-2 spike peptides, taken after COVID-19 vaccination. The CDR3 spells CASSLAGVVEKLFF. Here the CDR3 DNA reads TGTGCCAGCAGCCTTGCGGGTGTGGTGGAAAAACTGTTTTTT.